The 21 T cell receptor beta chains below all came from one sample that was sequenced in a study of blood T cell repertoires in COVID-19. Only in-frame clones appear in the TCRdb table, and some are missing; sequencing was by immunoSEQ multiplex PCR. The data hold approximately 300,000 clones, with roughly 87% observed a single time. Material for sequencing was peripheral blood. Source of these receptors: a man aged 50 or older with active or convalescent COVID-19.

This clone was counted between two and nine times. The rearrangement links TRBV4-2 to TRBJ2-5; D uncertain. V was trimmed by 0 bases and J by 1 base, leaving 9 bases between them. In germline, CDR1 is LGHNA, CDR2 YNFKEQ. The CDR3 loop spans 15 amino acids. Written as DNA, the CDR3 is TGTGCCAGCAGCCAAGACCTCCCTACCCAAGAGACCCAGTACTTC. Translating gives CASSQDLPTQETQYF.

As to this clone: At the DNA level, this CDR3 is encoded by other sequences in the same sample as well. The chain uses TRBV12-3 or TRBV12-4 and TRBJ1-5; D perhaps matches TRBD1 (5 bases). Trimming took off 2 bases at V and 7 bases at J, with 6 bases between the two ends. The CDR3 extends over 12 amino acids. CDR3 DNA: TGTGCCAGCAGTTTACAGGGACAGCCCCAGCATTTT. It encodes CASSLQGQPQHF.

This clone was detected only once. The chain has TRBV28 and TRBJ1-2; 11 bases match TRBD1. Germline CDR1 is MDHEN and CDR2 is SYDVKM. Trimming cost V 5 bases and J 8 bases; bases outside gene matches: 16. The CDR3 contains 17 residues. Here the CDR3 reads CASSPGQGAGMEGGYTF. The CDR3 bases are TGTGCCAGCAGTCCCGGACAGGGGGCTGGTATGGAAGGCGGCTACACCTTC.

V usage is TRBV5-4 and J usage is TRBJ2-3; 7 bases map to TRBD2. V trimming: 3 bases; J trimming: 3 bases; junction bases outside the gene matches: 13. Germline CDR1 SGHNT, CDR2 YYREEE (reference sequence). The CDR3 has 17 amino acids. The CDR3 DNA follows: TGTGCCAGCAGCTCAGATATTACTAGCGTCGGGACAGATACGCAGTATTTT. It specifies CASSSDITSVGTDTQYF.

J is TRBJ1-6 and V is TRBV5-8; 11 bases are a match to TRBD1. CDR3 length: 15 residues. The V segment lost 2 bases and the J segment 7 bases; nucleotides outside the gene matches: 2. The germline V gene encodes CDR1 SGHTS and CDR2 YDEGEE. The CDR3 reads CASSFWTGGNSPLHF. In nucleotides, the CDR3 is TGTGCCAGCAGCTTTTGGACAGGGGGCAATTCACCCCTCCACTTT.

V usage is TRBV29-1 and J usage is TRBJ1-1; D ambiguous. The germline V gene encodes CDR1 SQVTM and CDR2 ANQGSEA. The CDR3 extends over 13 amino acids. With 7 bases removed from V and 3 bases from J, the gap between germline ends came to 15 bases. The CDR3 spells CSAQRTMDTEAFF. The DNA for the CDR3 is TGCAGCGCCCAGCGTACCATGGACACTGAAGCTTTCTTT. The whole variable domain, remainder taken from reference TRBV29-1 and TRBJ1-1, is SAVISQKPSRDICQRGTSLTIQCQVDSQVTMMFWYRQQPGQSLTLIATANQGSEATYESGFVIDKFPISRPNLTFSTLTVSNMSPEDSSIYLCSAQRTMDTEAFFGQGTRLTVV.

This clone was detected once. The rearrangement links TRBV7-2 to TRBJ2-7; 11 bases fit TRBD2. Germline V gene lookup returns CDR1 SGHTA and CDR2 FQGNSA. The CDR3 is 14 residues long. The V gene end was trimmed by 5 bases and the J gene end by 4 bases; junction bases not matched to a gene: 4. CDR3 loop: CASSPLAGDYEQYF. Written as DNA, the CDR3 is TGTGCCAGCAGCCCACTAGCGGGGGATTACGAGCAGTACTTC.

The chain uses TRBV7-9 and TRBJ2-5, with TRBD1 matching over 11 bases. The CDR3 length is 15 residues. The trim removed 5 bases at V and 4 bases at J, leaving 6 bases unmatched. Germline CDR1 reads SEHNR; CDR2 reads FQNEAQ (reference sequence). The CDR3 sequence: CASSNGQGARETQYF. The CDR3 DNA reads as TGTGCCAGCAGCAACGGACAGGGGGCGCGAGAGACCCAGTACTTC.

The chain couples TRBV2 to TRBJ1-5; possibly TRBD1 for D (6 bases). Trimming removed 6 bases from V and 9 bases from J, with 15 bases in between. The CDR3 spans 13 residues. CDR1 and CDR2 (germline): SNHLY, FYNNEI. The CDR3 loop reads CASSQGPQGPQHF. As DNA, the CDR3 is TGTGCCAGCAGCCAGGGGCCCCAGGGGCCCCAGCATTTT.

The CDR3 loop reads CASKTGNEKLFF. The CDR3 DNA sequence: TGTGCCAGTAAGACAGGGAATGAAAAACTGTTTTTT. This chain uses TRBV6-5 with TRBJ1-4, with TRBD1 matching 7 bases. This CDR3 region has 12 residues. With 9 bases clipped from V and 5 bases from J, the junction kept 3 bases outside the gene matches. The germline CDR1 and CDR2 sequences are MNHEY and SVGAGI.

This chain uses TRBV10-3 with TRBJ2-2, with D perhaps matching TRBD1 (6 bases). V was shortened by 10 bases and J by 2 bases, with 17 bases between the two germline ends. Germline V gene sequence: CDR1 ENHRY, CDR2 SYGVKD. CDR3 length: 15 residues. The CDR3 spells CATGTGTINTGELFF. The CDR3 coding sequence is TGTGCCACCGGAACCGGGACAATTAACACCGGGGAGCTGTTTTTT.

The rearrangement links TRBV18 to TRBJ1-2; 7 nucleotides match TRBD1. The ends lost 3 bases at V and 5 bases at J; junction bases unmatched: 3. Germline V gene lookup returns CDR1 KGHSH and CDR2 LQKENI. This CDR3 has 13 residues. The CDR3 DNA sequence: TGTGCCAGCTCACCGGGGACAGTTTATGGCTACACCTTC. It codes for CASSPGTVYGYTF.

This chain links TRBV28 with TRBJ1-2, with D perhaps matching TRBD1 (5 bases). V was clipped by 0 bases and J by 3 bases, with 8 bases between them. Germline CDR1 reads MDHEN; CDR2 reads SYDVKM. This CDR3 contains 14 residues. CDR3 region: CASSLWEGHYGYTF. CDR3 coding DNA: TGTGCCAGCAGTTTATGGGAGGGGCACTATGGCTACACCTTC.

The V call is TRBV30, the J call TRBJ1-1, with 8 bases matching TRBD1. This CDR3 contains 13 residues. Germline V gene data show CDR1 as GTSNPN and CDR2 as SVGIG (reference sequence). The V segment lost 3 bases and the J segment 4 bases; nucleotides outside the gene matches: 4. This CDR3 reads CAWRRQGITEAFF. CDR3 bases: TGTGCCTGGAGGAGACAGGGGATCACTGAAGCTTTCTTT.

This clone was detected a few times. J is TRBJ1-1 and V is TRBV18; D call uncertain. V lost 2 bases to trimming and J lost 1 base, with 8 bases between them. CDR1 is KGHSH and CDR2 is LQKENI in the germline V gene. The CDR3 contains 14 residues. The CDR3 is CASSPARKNTEAFF. CDR3 DNA sequence: TGTGCCAGCTCACCAGCCAGGAAGAACACTGAAGCTTTCTTT.

This sequence joins TRBV30 and TRBJ1-6; D possibly corresponds to TRBD1 (5 bases). Trimming cost V 0 bases and J 6 bases, with 12 bases left between them. The CDR3 totals 15 residues. CDR1 is GTSNPN and CDR2 is SVGIG in the germline V gene (reference sequence). The CDR3 coding sequence is TGTGCCTGGAGTGTCGGGGGGTACTCTAATTCACCCCTCCACTTT. Its translation is CAWSVGGYSNSPLHF.

A single count supports this clone. This sequence joins TRBV28 and TRBJ2-7; TRBD2 might be the D (6 bases). From germline, CDR1 is MDHEN and CDR2 SYDVKM. V was trimmed by 8 bases and J by 7 bases, leaving 21 bases between them. The CDR3 covers 14 residues. This CDR3 is CASGILALTGEQYF. The CDR3 nucleotides are TGTGCCAGCGGTATACTAGCTTTAACGGGTGAGCAGTACTTC.

The chain employs TRBV2 and TRBJ1-4; TRBD1 aligns across 7 bases. The CDR3 sequence is 15 residues long. The V segment lost 8 bases and the J segment 4 bases; nucleotides outside the gene matches: 10. Germline values: CDR1 SNHLY, CDR2 FYNNEI. The CDR3 here is CASQRQGTDNEKLFF. As DNA, the CDR3 is TGTGCCAGCCAACGACAGGGCACTGATAATGAAAAACTGTTTTTT.

The J gene is TRBJ2-2, the V gene TRBV4-3; D ambiguous. Germline values: CDR1 LGHNA, CDR2 YSLEER. Trimming removed 2 bases at V and 0 bases at J, with 7 bases between. CDR3 length: 15 residues. CDR3 DNA sequence: TGCGCCAGCAGCCAATCTGCAGCGAACACCGGGGAGCTGTTTTTT. Its protein is CASSQSAANTGELFF.

The chain joins TRBV2 to TRBJ2-2; 7 bases map to TRBD1. CDR3 size: 14 residues. Trimming took 7 bases from V and 4 from J; bases not matched to a gene: 6. CDR1 is SNHLY, CDR2 FYNNEI, per germline. CDR3: CASIVDRFTGELFF. CDR3 bases: TGTGCCAGCATTGTGGACAGGTTCACCGGGGAGCTGTTTTTT. The full variable domain, in which reference TRBV2 and TRBJ2-2 provide the parts outside the CDR3, is EPEVTQTPSHQVTQMGQEVILRCVPISNHLYFYWYRQILGQKVEFLVSFYNNEISEKSEIFDDQFSVERPDGSNFTLKIRSTKLEDSAMYFCASIVDRFTGELFFGEGSRLTVL.

This chain connects TRBV29-1 to TRBJ1-1; possible D gene TRBD1, 5 bases. The CDR3 is 12 residues long. V dropped 1 base and J dropped 7 bases, with 10 bases sitting between them. Germline CDR1 and CDR2: SQVTM and ANQGSEA. The CDR3 loop is CSVEGYRSEAFF. DNA for the CDR3: TGCAGCGTTGAAGGGTACAGGAGTGAAGCTTTCTTT.